The entry below gives a single TCR beta chain sequence along with its context. CDR3 size: 19 residues. Germline CDR1 reads SGHTA; CDR2 reads FQGNSA. Trimming shortened V by 0 bases and J by 3 bases, and 20 bases separated the two germline ends. The record originates from a study of blood T cell repertoires in COVID-19. Participants, about 18 to 95 years old, spanned about 26 US areas. Study processing details: Estimates of nucleated cell counts were drawn from the amplification of reference gene primers. Data came from immunoSEQ multiplex PCR; TCRdb stores just in-frame clones and leaves some out. V and J calls plus clone size are reproduced from that table; the DNA served to infer D and trimming. The profile shows 300,000 to 500,000 clones, around 89% of them singletons.

Sequenced material: PBMCs or T cells enriched from blood (not recorded which). This receptor was identified in a woman under 40 with acute COVID-19. The chain joins TRBV7-2 to TRBJ1-4; D unresolved. The CDR3, as DNA: TGTGCCAGCAGCTTAGCCCTCCCCGCGGGCGGTAGGGCTAATGAAAAACTGTTTTTT. Its translation: CASSLALPAGGRANEKLFF.